The rows below give T cell receptor beta chains drawn from one sample of a study of blood T cell repertoires in COVID-19. Sequencing used immunoSEQ multiplex PCR; TCRdb keeps in-frame clones, though not all of them. This table holds 360,000 or so clones, less than 90% found once. Sequencing used PBMCs or T cells enriched from blood (not recorded which). These receptors were taken from a young woman who had recovered from COVID-19. Each CDR3 is given with its conserved first and last residue. Fields, in order: D gene, J gene, V gene, clone size, CDR3 DNA, CDR3 protein. The D gene is left open where the match is weak. Where a row states a size, it is once, few, many or the class of an expanded clone; other rows omit it.

>-|TRBJ1-2|TRBV27|-
TGTGCGACTCAGCCCCGGCAGACCTCTAACTATGGCTACACCTTC
CATQPRQTSNYGYTF
>TRBD2|TRBJ2-1|TRBV10-1|-
TGCGCCGGAGGACTAGCGGGAGGGCCGGGCAATGAGCAGTTCTTC
CAGGLAGGPGNEQFF
>-|TRBJ1-1|TRBV5-5|-
TGTGCCAGCAGCGGGTACAGGGTGGAGGTGAACACTGAAGCTTTCTTT
CASSGYRVEVNTEAFF
>TRBD1|TRBJ1-3|TRBV11-3|-
TGTGCCAGCAGCCCCGGGACAGGCTCTGGAAACACCATATATTTT
CASSPGTGSGNTIYF
>-|TRBJ1-5|TRBV19|-
TGTGCCAGTAGTATAGACGGGTGGGGCAATCAGCCCCAGCATTTT
CASSIDGWGNQPQHF
>TRBD2|TRBJ2-1|TRBV18|-
TGTGCCAGCTCAAAGGCGCGCCTAGCGGTTTACAATGAGCAGTTCTTC
CASSKARLAVYNEQFF
>TRBD1|TRBJ2-3|TRBV11-3|-
TGTGCCAGCAGCTTAGGACAGGGGAGCACAGATACGCAGTATTTT
CASSLGQGSTDTQYF
>TRBD1|TRBJ2-3|TRBV7-9|-
TGTGCCACCCGACAGGGGGCCGCAGATACGCAGTATTTT
CATRQGAADTQYF
>-|TRBJ2-7|TRBV27|-
TGTGCCAGCAGTTTATACAGAGACTCCTACGAGCAGTACTTC
CASSLYRDSYEQYF
>-|TRBJ2-1|TRBV5-6|-
TGTGCCAGCAGCTTGTCCAACAAGCAGTTCTTC
CASSLSNKQFF
>-|TRBJ2-2|TRBV3-1/TRBV3-2|-
TGTGCCAGCAGCCGGCGCAGAGACGGGGTCGGGGAGCTGTTTTTT
CASSRRRDGVGELFF
>TRBD2|TRBJ2-1|TRBV3-1/TRBV3-2|-
TGTGCCAGCAGCCAATTAGCGGGGGGGGGCGATGAGCAGTTCTTC
CASSQLAGGGDEQFF
>TRBD2|TRBJ2-1|TRBV5-5|-
TGTGCCAGCAGCCGACCGAGCGGGAGTGGGTCCTACAATGAGCAGTTCTTC
CASSRPSGSGSYNEQFF
>-|TRBJ1-1|TRBV5-6|-
TGTGCCAGCAGCTGGGCCGGTACTGAAGCTTTCTTT
CASSWAGTEAFF
>TRBD2|TRBJ2-1|TRBV28|-
TGTGCCAGCAGTCCGATACTAGCGGGAGGACTCAATGAGCAGTTCTTC
CASSPILAGGLNEQFF
>-|TRBJ1-6|TRBV2|-
TGTGCCAGCAAGGACAGCTACTCCTATAATTCACCCCTCCACTTT
CASKDSYSYNSPLHF
>-|TRBJ1-5|TRBV19|-
TGTGCCAGTAGTTTCAACTTTAATAGCAATCAGCCCCAGCATTTT
CASSFNFNSNQPQHF
>-|TRBJ1-2|TRBV4-2|few
TGTGCCAGCAGCCAACAAGGGGGGCGGGAGCCCTATGGCTACACCTTC
CASSQQGGREPYGYTF
>TRBD1|TRBJ2-7|TRBV5-1|-
TGCGCCAGCAGCATCGGGACAGGGAGCTACGAGCAGTACTTC
CASSIGTGSYEQYF
>TRBD2|TRBJ2-1|TRBV10-2|-
TGCGCCAGCGCTAGCGGGGGGGCCGGCGCTGAGCAGTTCTTC
CASASGGAGAEQFF
>-|TRBJ1-5|TRBV9|-
TGTGCCAGCAGCGTACGCCAGGTTGGCAATCAGCCCCAGCATTTT
CASSVRQVGNQPQHF
>TRBD1|TRBJ1-1|TRBV4-2|-
TGTGCCAGCAGCCCCGGGACAGGGCTCACTGAAGCTTTCTTT
CASSPGTGLTEAFF
>-|TRBJ1-1|TRBV10-3|-
TGTGCCATCAGTGAGTCTTATGGAGCAGGGGTGCGCACTGAAGCTTTCTTT
CAISESYGAGVRTEAFF
>-|TRBJ1-1|TRBV28|-
TGTGCCAGCAGTTTGTGGCGGGACGCTCGTGAAGCTTTCTTT
CASSLWRDAREAFF